What follows are 19 T cell receptor beta chains derived from one specimen sequenced in a study of blood T cell repertoires in COVID-19. The method was immunoSEQ multiplex PCR; TCRdb's version includes in-frame clones alone and lacks a portion of them. The sample yields fewer than 200,000 clones, 75% to 85% seen once. Sequencing input: PBMCs or T cells enriched from blood (not recorded which). These TCRs come from a man aged 45-65 years who had recovered from COVID-19.

The sample holds one count of this clone. The chain joins TRBV19 to TRBJ2-1, with TRBD1 as a possible D gene (5 bases). CDR3 size: 12 residues. Trimming removed 6 bases from V and 14 bases from J, with 17 bases in between. Germline CDR1 and CDR2: LNHDA and SQIVND (reference sequence). CDR3: CASRGGRAPKFF. In DNA form, the CDR3 reads TGTGCCAGTAGAGGTGGCAGGGCCCCCAAGTTCTTC.

CDR3 DNA sequence: TGTGCCAGTAGTATGACAGTAACCTATAATCAGCCCCAGCATTTT. It is translated as CASSMTVTYNQPQHF. The chain links TRBV19 to TRBJ1-5, with D possibly matching TRBD1 (5 bases). Trimming stripped 3 bases from V and 4 bases from J, with 13 bases between. Germline V lookup: CDR1 LNHDA, CDR2 SQIVND (reference sequence). The CDR3 spans 15 residues.

The chain has TRBV9 and TRBJ2-5; 8 bases map to TRBD2. The CDR3 consists of 16 residues. Trimming cost V 0 bases and J 5 bases; bases outside gene matches: 9. From germline, CDR1 is SGDLS and CDR2 YYNGEE. CDR3 sequence (DNA): TGTGCCAGCAGCGTAGGCGGGGGGTCTGGAGTGGAGACCCAGTACTTC. It translates to CASSVGGGSGVETQYF.

V and J are TRBV19 and TRBJ1-5; D gene ambiguous. Trimming stripped 6 bases from V and 1 base from J, with 13 bases between. Germline V CDR1 and CDR2: LNHDA, SQIVND (reference sequence). The CDR3 covers 15 residues. This CDR3 is CASSPTGVSNQPQHF. DNA for the CDR3: TGTGCCAGTAGCCCGACGGGAGTGAGCAATCAGCCCCAGCATTTT.

The chain joins TRBV3-1 (or the pseudogene TRBV3-2) to TRBJ1-3, with a possible D match to TRBD1 (6 bases). The CDR3 runs 15 residues. CDR1 and CDR2 from the germline V gene are LGHDT and YNNKEL (reference sequence). Trimming removed 1 base from V and 3 bases from J, with 10 bases in between. The CDR3 reads CASSQVGAVGNTIYF. The CDR3 nucleotides are TGTGCCAGCAGCCAAGTGGGGGCGGTTGGAAACACCATATATTTT.

This rearrangement joins TRBV19 to TRBJ1-5; 8 positions agree with TRBD1. V was pared by 5 bases and J by 6 bases, with 6 bases of the junction left unmatched. There are 14 residues in the CDR3. Germline CDR1 reads LNHDA; CDR2 reads SQIVND (reference sequence). The CDR3 DNA sequence: TGTGCCAGTAGTGTAGGACAGGGAGCTCAGCCCCAGCATTTT. This gives the protein CASSVGQGAQPQHF. Complete variable domain (other parts from reference TRBV19 and TRBJ1-5): DGGITQSPKYLFRKEGQNVTLSCEQNLNHDAMYWYRQDPGQGLRLIYYSQIVNDFQKGDIAEGYSVSREKKESFPLTVTSAQKNPTAFYLCASSVGQGAQPQHFGDGTRLSIL.

V and J are TRBV7-8 and TRBJ1-4; 7 bases map to TRBD1. The CDR3 is 18 residues long. CDR1 and CDR2 (germline): SGHVS, FQNEAQ. The J segment lost 0 bases and the V segment lost 5 bases, leaving 12 bases of the junction unmatched. CDR3 residues: CASSPGTVAFATNEKLFF. CDR3 sequence (DNA): TGTGCCAGCAGCCCTGGGACAGTGGCCTTTGCAACTAATGAAAAACTGTTTTTT. Full variable domain (outside the CDR3, taken from reference TRBV7-8 and TRBJ1-4): GAGVSQSPRYKVAKRGQDVALRCDPISGHVSLFWYQQALGQGPEFLTYFQNEAQLDKSGLPSDRFFAERPEGSVSTLKIQRTQQEDSAVYLCASSPGTVAFATNEKLFFGSGTQLSVL.

As concerns this clone: A read error may account for a junction end that differs from germline. CDR3 DNA sequence: TGTGCCAGTACTATAGGACAGAACTATGGCTACACCTTC. Protein product: CASTIGQNYGYTF. This sequence joins TRBV19 and TRBJ1-2; possible D gene TRBD1, 6 bases. Germline V lookup: CDR1 LNHDA, CDR2 SQIVND (reference sequence). The length of the CDR3 is 13 residues.

The genes are TRBV28 and TRBJ1-2; 9 bases map to TRBD1. The germline V gene has CDR1 MDHEN and CDR2 SYDVKM. V lost 8 bases to trimming and J lost 2 bases; unmatched junction nucleotides: 9. This CDR3 region has 15 residues. CDR3 nucleotides: TGTGCCAGCCGATATGGGGGACAGGGAAACTATGGCTACACCTTC. It specifies CASRYGGQGNYGYTF.

V gene TRBV5-1 combines with J gene TRBJ1-3, with a tentative D call TRBD1 (5 bases). The V end was cut by 1 base, the J end by 4 bases, with 18 bases between. This CDR3 region has 17 residues. Germline V gene lookup returns CDR1 SGHRS and CDR2 YFSETQ. CDR3 bases: TGCGCCAGCAGCTTGTCGGGGGTAGGCTCCCTCGGAAACACCATATATTTT. As protein: CASSLSGVGSLGNTIYF.

CDR3 in amino acids: CASRRDRGTDSNTEAFF. The CDR3 DNA reads TGTGCCAGCAGAAGGGACAGGGGGACCGACTCGAACACTGAAGCTTTCTTT. This chain links TRBV5-8 with TRBJ1-1; 11 positions match TRBD1. The CDR3 is made up of 17 amino acids. From germline, CDR1 is SGHTS and CDR2 YDEGEE. V shed 5 bases, J shed 1 base, and the junction held 10 bases outside the gene matches.

The rearrangement uses TRBV19 and TRBJ2-6, with D possibly being TRBD1 (6 bases). Germline CDR1 is LNHDA and CDR2 is SQIVND (reference sequence). The CDR3 is made up of 18 amino acids. The germline V and J ends were trimmed by 6 bases and 0 bases, with 18 bases remaining between them. The CDR3 DNA sequence: TGTGCCAGTAGCCCCCCCGGGACACCGAGCTCTGGGGCCAACGTCCTGACTTTC. Protein product: CASSPPGTPSSGANVLTF.

CDR3 protein: CASSELASGGADTQYF. CDR3 DNA sequence: TGTGCCAGCAGTGAACTCGCTAGCGGGGGAGCAGATACGCAGTATTTT. V is TRBV2 and J is TRBJ2-3, with 10 bases fitting TRBD2. The germline V gene has CDR1 SNHLY and CDR2 FYNNEI. With V trimmed by 2 bases and J by 4 bases, 6 bases remained unmatched. There are 16 residues in the CDR3.

The rearrangement joins TRBV2 to TRBJ1-5, with 7 bases aligning to TRBD1. J was trimmed by 6 bases and V by 3 bases; bases with no gene match: 5. This CDR3 is 14 amino acids long. Germline V gene lookup returns CDR1 SNHLY and CDR2 FYNNEI. The chain's CDR3 is CASSDVRGFQPQHF. The CDR3 DNA reads TGTGCCAGCAGTGACGTCAGGGGGTTTCAGCCCCAGCATTTT.

The chain combines TRBV6-5 with TRBJ1-1; the D is unclear. Germline assignment: CDR1 MNHEY and CDR2 SVGAGI. Deletions cut 4 bases from V and 4 bases from J, with 13 bases between. The CDR3 consists of 14 residues. This CDR3 reads CASSLRARSTEAFF. In nucleotides, the CDR3 is TGTGCCAGCAGTTTGAGGGCCAGGAGCACTGAAGCTTTCTTT.

The chain uses TRBV10-2 and TRBJ1-1; 8 bases align to TRBD1. The CDR3 length is 13 residues. Per germline, CDR1 WSHSY and CDR2 SAAADI. V dropped 6 bases and J dropped 5; count of bases not matched to a gene: 5. The CDR3 here is CASSDRGWTEAFF. The CDR3 nucleotides are TGCGCCAGCAGCGACAGGGGATGGACTGAAGCTTTCTTT.

CDR3 amino acids: CSAGDRAGYTF. In nucleotides, the CDR3 is TGCAGTGCGGGGGACAGGGCTGGCTACACCTTC. This chain links TRBV20-1 with TRBJ1-2; 9 nucleotides line up with TRBD1. In germline, CDR1 is DFQATT, CDR2 SNEGSKA (reference sequence). V shed 6 bases and J 7 bases; nucleotides not matched to a gene: 3. This CDR3 has 11 amino acids.

This clone was seen a handful of times. This chain uses TRBV19 with TRBJ1-2; 10 nucleotides agree with TRBD1. This CDR3 is built from 14 residues. V dropped 10 bases and J dropped 4; count of bases not matched to a gene: 9. The germline gives CDR1 LNHDA, CDR2 SQIVND (reference sequence). The CDR3 sequence is CATSDRGPIYGYTF. In nucleotides, the CDR3 is TGTGCCACCTCAGACAGGGGGCCTATCTATGGCTACACCTTC.

The V and J genes are TRBV3-1 (or the pseudogene TRBV3-2) and TRBJ1-1; 7 nucleotides line up with TRBD1. The V segment lost 1 base and the J segment 7 bases; nucleotides outside the gene matches: 3. CDR3 size: 13 residues. Germline assignment: CDR1 LGHDT and CDR2 YNNKEL (reference sequence). CDR3: CASSQGTGGEAFF. In DNA form, the CDR3 reads TGTGCCAGCAGCCAAGGGACAGGTGGTGAAGCTTTCTTT.